This paragraph reports one TCR beta chain. The antigen remains unidentified. This entry comes from a study of cytomegalovirus exposure and HLA in healthy donors. Study conclusions and caveats: Cytomegalovirus-associated status was assigned to about 170 TCR beta chains. Diagnosis of cytomegalovirus status made by the classifier reportedly showed high specificity and sensitivity.

Using immunoSEQ multiplex PCR, the repertoire was profiled, and TCRdb retains in-frame clones only, with some absent. The data hold over 110,000 clones, with 70% to 90% observed a single time. The roughly 120-subject validation cohort, separate from the approximately 630-subject first cohort, included the donors. This CDR3 comprises 15 residues. Germline assignment: CDR1 SGHKS and CDR2 YYEKEE (reference sequence). Trimming at V came to 4 bases and at J to 2 bases, leaving 6 bases not matched to a gene. This sequence originates from a woman between 25 and 40 years old in good health and CMV-seronegative. Sequencing input: PBMCs. The chain employs TRBV5-5 and TRBJ1-2, with 9 bases identical to TRBD1. The CDR3 DNA reads TGTGCCAGCAGCCCAGTCGGACAGGGGAACTATGGCTACACCTTC. Translation gives CASSPVGQGNYGYTF.